This is a list of T cell receptor beta chains from one sample in a study of cytomegalovirus exposure and HLA in healthy donors. The repertoire was sequenced with immunoSEQ multiplex PCR; TCRdb's copy has only in-frame clones and lacks some. Of some 150,000 clones listed, around 75% were seen once; the top ten hold 4% to 5.5%. The sequencing sample was made of PBMCs. These receptors came from a man in his sixties in good health and CMV-seronegative. CDR3s include the opening cysteine and the closing phenylalanine or tryptophan. Fields, in order: J gene, clone size, V gene, D gene, CDR3 protein, CDR3 DNA. The D gene is left open where the match is weak. Some rows mark clone size as missing; the rest say once, few, many or name a class of expanded clone.

j_call: TRBJ2-3
clone_size: .
v_call: TRBV6-5
d_call: TRBD1
cdr3_aa: CASSPDRGTDTQYF
cdr3_nt: TGTGCCAGCAGCCCGGACAGGGGCACAGATACGCAGTATTTT

j_call: TRBJ1-4
clone_size: .
v_call: TRBV18
d_call: .
cdr3_aa: CASSPPEVEKLFF
cdr3_nt: TGTGCCAGCTCACCTCCAGAGGTCGAAAAACTGTTTTTT

j_call: TRBJ1-1
clone_size: .
v_call: TRBV6-5
d_call: .
cdr3_aa: CASSPEAPGGTEAFF
cdr3_nt: TGTGCCAGCTCTCCCGAGGCACCCGGAGGGACTGAAGCTTTCTTT

j_call: TRBJ1-6
clone_size: once
v_call: TRBV6-5
d_call: TRBD1
cdr3_aa: CASSSGTVYSPLHF
cdr3_nt: TGTGCCAGCAGTTCCGGGACAGTATACTCACCCCTCCACTTT

j_call: TRBJ1-1
clone_size: few
v_call: TRBV19
d_call: .
cdr3_aa: CASRATGTNTEAFF
cdr3_nt: TGTGCCAGTAGAGCAACAGGGACGAACACTGAAGCTTTCTTT

j_call: TRBJ2-1
clone_size: .
v_call: TRBV5-1
d_call: TRBD2
cdr3_aa: CASRGLAGGTNEQFF
cdr3_nt: TGCGCCAGCAGAGGACTAGCGGGAGGGACAAATGAGCAGTTCTTC

j_call: TRBJ2-5
clone_size: .
v_call: TRBV7-9
d_call: .
cdr3_aa: CASSFNSLAETQYF
cdr3_nt: TGTGCCAGCAGCTTCAATTCCCTAGCAGAGACCCAGTACTTC

j_call: TRBJ1-1
clone_size: few
v_call: TRBV19
d_call: TRBD1
cdr3_aa: CASSLLVTGVTEAFF
cdr3_nt: TGTGCCAGTAGTTTGCTGGTGACAGGGGTCACTGAAGCTTTCTTT

j_call: TRBJ2-3
clone_size: .
v_call: TRBV29-1
d_call: TRBD2
cdr3_aa: CSPRLASGSDTQYF
cdr3_nt: TGCAGCCCCCGCCTGGCTAGCGGGAGCGATACGCAGTATTTT

j_call: TRBJ1-2
clone_size: .
v_call: TRBV28
d_call: .
cdr3_aa: CATKDANGSYTF
cdr3_nt: TGTGCCACCAAAGACGCAAACGGGAGCTACACCTTC

j_call: TRBJ2-2
clone_size: .
v_call: TRBV7-2
d_call: TRBD1
cdr3_aa: CASSPRDRGETGELFF
cdr3_nt: TGTGCCAGCAGCCCGAGGGACAGGGGAGAGACCGGGGAGCTGTTTTTT

j_call: TRBJ1-1
clone_size: .
v_call: TRBV9
d_call: .
cdr3_aa: CASSVPGDSDTEAFF
cdr3_nt: TGTGCCAGCAGCGTACCCGGGGATTCGGACACTGAAGCTTTCTTT

j_call: TRBJ1-5
clone_size: once
v_call: TRBV15
d_call: .
cdr3_aa: CATSGRPEGMMSQPQHF
cdr3_nt: TGTGCCACCAGCGGACGCCCAGAGGGAATGATGAGTCAGCCCCAGCATTTT

j_call: TRBJ1-1
clone_size: .
v_call: TRBV7-9
d_call: TRBD1
cdr3_aa: CASSPVGRDRVYPEAFF
cdr3_nt: TGTGCCAGCAGCCCGGTTGGCAGGGACAGGGTATATCCTGAAGCTTTCTTT